This entry lists 23 T cell receptor beta chains sequenced from one sample in a study of cytomegalovirus exposure and HLA in healthy donors. A multiplex PCR was run with 60 Vbeta primers and 13 Jbeta primers. Produced via immunoSEQ multiplex PCR; TCRdb's table is partial and in-frame only. The data show around 250,000 clones, with about 81% seen just once and under 8% held by the top ten. The specimen was PBMCs. The receptors were sampled from a woman aged 55-69 years in good health and CMV-seropositive.

The chain combines TRBV7-9 with TRBJ1-2; possible D gene TRBD1, 6 bases. The CDR3 is made up of 16 amino acids. Trimming took 5 bases from V and 0 from J, leaving 16 bases between them. Germline values: CDR1 SEHNR, CDR2 FQNEAQ (reference sequence). The CDR3 sequence: CASSGIGQPTNYGYTF. The CDR3, as DNA: TGTGCCAGCAGCGGAATAGGACAGCCCACTAACTATGGCTACACCTTC.

The chain has TRBV4-1 and TRBJ1-1; TRBD1 is a possible D gene (5 bases). The germline V gene encodes CDR1 MGHRA and CDR2 YSYEKL. CDR3 length: 17 amino acids. V dropped 1 base and J dropped 1 base, with 16 bases sitting between them. The CDR3 coding sequence is TGCGCCAGCAGCCAAGCTCCTCCCGGCAGGGCGAACACTGAAGCTTTCTTT. Translation: CASSQAPPGRANTEAFF.

This chain connects TRBV28 to TRBJ2-6; D unresolved. Trimming took 6 bases from V and 3 from J, leaving 6 bases between them. Germline V gene sequence: CDR1 MDHEN, CDR2 SYDVKM. This CDR3 has 13 residues. In DNA form, the CDR3 reads TGTGCCAGCAGATCCTTTGGGGCCAACGTCCTGACTTTC. Translating it yields CASRSFGANVLTF.

The J gene is TRBJ2-7, the V gene TRBV4-1; a possible D gene is TRBD2 (5 bases). This CDR3 contains 15 residues. Germline CDR1 reads MGHRA; CDR2 reads YSYEKL. V lost 0 bases to trimming and J lost 9 bases, with 18 bases between them. The DNA for the CDR3 is TGCGCCAGCAGCCAAGAAGAGAACAGCGCCCGGGGGCAGTACTTC. This codes for CASSQEENSARGQYF.

The chain carries TRBV6-1 and TRBJ1-1; no firm D call. CDR1 MNHNS and CDR2 SASEGT come from the germline V gene. V dropped 8 bases and J dropped 0 bases, with 4 bases sitting between them. The CDR3 spans 11 residues. The CDR3 reads CASPLNTEAFF. The CDR3 region has the DNA TGTGCCAGCCCATTGAACACTGAAGCTTTCTTT.

The V call is TRBV7-9, the J call TRBJ1-1; 9 bases map to TRBD1. The germline gives CDR1 SEHNR, CDR2 FQNEAQ (reference sequence). The CDR3 contains 19 residues. Trimming at V came to 5 bases and at J to 0 bases, leaving 16 bases not matched to a gene. CDR3 DNA sequence: TGTGCCAGCAGCCTCGTCTCCGGGACAGGGATTTGGTTGAACACTGAAGCTTTCTTT. Its translation is CASSLVSGTGIWLNTEAFF.

The chain combines TRBV12-5 with TRBJ2-2; 13 bases map to TRBD2. Losses at the gene ends were 5 bases for V and 6 bases for J; bases not matched to a gene: 9. CDR1 is LGHNT and CDR2 is FRNRAP in the germline V gene. The CDR3 has 17 residues. The CDR3 is CASGRTSGSRNPGELFF. The CDR3 DNA follows: TGTGCTAGTGGTAGGACTAGCGGGAGTAGAAATCCCGGGGAGCTGTTTTTT.

This rearrangement joins TRBV5-6 to TRBJ1-5; 8 bases line up with TRBD1. The germline V gene encodes CDR1 SGHDT and CDR2 YYEEEE. The CDR3 length is 14 residues. The V and J ends lost 4 bases and 5 bases, in that order; junction bases with no gene match: 5. Here the CDR3 DNA reads TGTGCCAGCAGCCGACAGGGGATGCATCAGCCCCAGCATTTT. This encodes CASSRQGMHQPQHF.

This clone was recorded only once. This CDR3 is also generated by other DNA sequences in the sample. This chain connects TRBV6-5 to TRBJ2-1; 8 bases align to TRBD2. The CDR3 extends over 16 amino acids. The J segment lost 0 bases and the V segment lost 0 bases, leaving 1 base of the junction unmatched. From germline, CDR1 is MNHEY and CDR2 SVGAGI. This chain's CDR3 is CASSYSSGNSYNEQFF. The CDR3 DNA follows: TGTGCCAGCAGTTACTCTAGCGGGAACTCCTACAATGAGCAGTTCTTC.

The chain carries TRBV28 and TRBJ2-1, with 10 bases fitting TRBD1. Germline V gene data show CDR1 as MDHEN and CDR2 as SYDVKM. V trimming: 6 bases; J trimming: 1 base; junction bases outside the gene matches: 3. The CDR3 is made up of 15 amino acids. The CDR3 DNA reads as TGTGCCAGCAGATCGGGACAGGGGTCCTACAATGAGCAGTTCTTC. Protein sequence: CASRSGQGSYNEQFF.

The rearrangement uses TRBV5-1 and TRBJ2-7, with 11 bases matching TRBD2. V lost 4 bases and J lost 3; bases outside the gene matches: 6. Germline CDR1 and CDR2: SGHRS and YFSETQ. The CDR3 is 15 amino acids. The CDR3 coding sequence is TGCGCCAGCAGCGACCCCGGGACTAGCGGCTACGAGCAGTACTTC. This encodes CASSDPGTSGYEQYF.

The chain has TRBV2 and TRBJ1-4; possibly TRBD1 for D (5 bases). Germline V gene lookup returns CDR1 SNHLY and CDR2 FYNNEI. Trimming left V 7 bases short and J 8 bases short, with 17 bases between. This CDR3 has 14 residues. As DNA, the CDR3 is TGTGCCAGCAACCTGGGAGGGGCAGGGGAAAAACTGTTTTTT. This encodes CASNLGGAGEKLFF.

The rearrangement joins TRBV9 to TRBJ2-2, with 10 bases identical to TRBD2. Germline CDR1 is SGDLS and CDR2 is YYNGEE. V was clipped by 4 bases and J by 8 bases; unmatched bases: 14. This CDR3 spans 17 amino acids. CDR3 DNA sequence: TGTGCCAGCAGCCCGAATCGGGTAGCGGGAGGTTCTGGGGAGCTGTTTTTT. This gives the protein CASSPNRVAGGSGELFF.

The CDR3 region has the DNA TGTGCCAGCTCACCTTTCGGACTAGCGGGAGAGAATGAGCAGTTCTTC. This codes for CASSPFGLAGENEQFF. The chain is built from TRBV18 and TRBJ2-1; 13 bases are a match to TRBD2. Germline CDR1 KGHSH, CDR2 LQKENI. The CDR3 length is 16 residues. Trimming took 3 bases from V and 7 from J; bases not matched to a gene: 6.

This clone has more than one count but fewer than ten. V and J are TRBV10-3 and TRBJ2-3, with D maybe TRBD1 (6 bases). The CDR3 totals 11 residues. V was trimmed by 6 bases and J by 7 bases, leaving 8 bases between them. Germline V gives CDR1 ENHRY, CDR2 SYGVKD. The CDR3 region has the DNA TGTGCCATCAGAACAGGGTATACGCAGTATTTT. Residues: CAIRTGYTQYF.

The chain uses TRBV10-3 and TRBJ2-5, with TRBD2 matching 8 bases. The end of the DNA is better explained by TRBJ2-7, so the J call may be wrong. The CDR3 loop spans 14 amino acids. Germline V gives CDR1 ENHRY, CDR2 SYGVKD. The CDR3 nucleotides are TGTGCCATCAGGAGAGCGGGAGACTCCTACGAGCAGTACTTC. It encodes CAIRRAGDSYEQYF.

The genes are TRBV5-4 and TRBJ1-1, with 7 bases matching TRBD1. J gave up 8 bases and V 4 bases, and 14 bases lay outside the gene matches. Germline V lookup: CDR1 SGHNT, CDR2 YYREEE (reference sequence). The CDR3 length is 15 residues. The CDR3 region has the DNA TGTGCCAGCAGCCCAGGACAGGCTCCGACGGTAGAAGCTTTCTTT. Encoded protein: CASSPGQAPTVEAFF.

This rearrangement joins TRBV11-2 to TRBJ1-4; D possibly corresponds to TRBD1 (5 bases). This CDR3 is 17 amino acids long. Per the germline V gene, CDR1 is SGHAT and CDR2 is FQNNGV. V was cut by 4 bases and J by 8 bases, with 23 bases left in between. The CDR3 loop is CASSSRGTPSKKEKLFF. In DNA, the CDR3 is TGTGCCAGCAGCTCCCGGGGGACTCCCTCGAAGAAAGAAAAACTGTTTTTT.

The CDR3: CASSLGQALAKNIQYF. The CDR3 bases are TGTGCCAGCAGCTTAGGACAGGCCCTAGCCAAAAACATTCAGTACTTC. This chain joins TRBV11-2 and TRBJ2-4; D might be TRBD1 (6 bases). Per germline, CDR1 SGHAT and CDR2 FQNNGV. Trimming took off 1 base at V and 0 bases at J, with 10 bases between the two ends. This CDR3 has 16 residues.

The chain combines TRBV7-9 with TRBJ1-2; no reliable D call. With 1 base removed from V and 4 bases from J, the gap between germline ends came to 10 bases. The germline V gene encodes CDR1 SEHNR and CDR2 FQNEAQ (reference sequence). CDR3 length: 14 amino acids. The CDR3: CASSLDVGIYGYTF. CDR3 in DNA: TGTGCCAGCAGCTTAGATGTGGGCATCTATGGCTACACCTTC.

The chain couples TRBV5-6 to TRBJ1-2; D gene uncertain. The CDR3 length is 13 residues. In germline, CDR1 is SGHDT, CDR2 YYEEEE. The V gene lost 0 bases and the J gene lost 3 bases, with 6 bases spanning the gap. The DNA for the CDR3 is TGTGCCAGCAGCTTGGGGAGATACTATGGCTACACCTTC. It encodes CASSLGRYYGYTF.

The chain joins TRBV5-5 to TRBJ2-7; D not certain. Germline V gives CDR1 SGHKS, CDR2 YYEKEE (reference sequence). V lost 1 base and J lost 1, with 6 bases in between. CDR3 length: 13 amino acids. The CDR3, as DNA: TGTGCCAGCAGCTTGAGCCTTTCCTACGAGCAGTACTTC. It is translated as CASSLSLSYEQYF.

As regards this clone: One end of the junction varies from germline; a read error may be responsible. Other DNA sequences in this specimen translate into the identical CDR3. The chain couples TRBV5-1 to TRBJ1-2; 8 bases are a match to TRBD1. CDR3 length: 13 amino acids. CDR1 and CDR2 (germline): SGHRS, YFSETQ. Here the CDR3 DNA reads TGCGCCAGTAGCTTGGAGTCAGGGGGCGGCTACACCTTC. Protein: CASSLESGGGYTF. Supplemented by reference TRBV5-1 and TRBJ1-2, the full variable domain reads KAGVTQTPRYLIKTRGQQVTLSCSPISGHRSVSWYQQTPGQGLQFLFEYFSETQRNKGNFPGRFSGRQFSNSRSEMNVSTLELGDSALYLCASSLESGGGYTFGSGTRLTVV.